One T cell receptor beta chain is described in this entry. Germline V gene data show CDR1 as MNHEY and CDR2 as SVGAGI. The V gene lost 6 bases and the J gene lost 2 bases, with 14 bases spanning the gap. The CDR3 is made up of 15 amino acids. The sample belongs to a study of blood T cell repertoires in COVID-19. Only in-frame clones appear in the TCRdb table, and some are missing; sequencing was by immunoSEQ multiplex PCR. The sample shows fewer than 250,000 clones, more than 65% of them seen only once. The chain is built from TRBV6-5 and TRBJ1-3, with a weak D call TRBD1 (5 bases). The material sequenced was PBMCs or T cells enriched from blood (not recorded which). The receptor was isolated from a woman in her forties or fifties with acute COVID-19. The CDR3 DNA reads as TGTGCCAGCAGCCATAGGGGCTTGGCTGGAAACACCATATATTTT. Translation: CASSHRGLAGNTIYF.